A single sample is the source of the 27 T cell receptor beta chains below, sequenced in a study of T cell changes during pregnancy in multiple sclerosis. Sequencing was performed with immunoSEQ multiplex PCR; in TCRdb, only in-frame clones are kept and a portion is missing. Of about 98,000 clones in the sample, approximately 90% are singletons; the top ten hold about 2.5%. The sample consisted of peripheral blood, taken after pregnancy. The origin of the receptors is a female donor in good health, enrolled as a control in a pregnancy study.

In this sample, this clone turned up once. The chain uses TRBV4-1 and TRBJ1-1; D remains ambiguous. V was cut by 0 bases and J by 0 bases, with 8 bases left in between. From germline, CDR1 is MGHRA and CDR2 YSYEKL. The CDR3 extends over 15 amino acids. The CDR3 region has the DNA TGCGCCAGCAGCCAAGAACGGGAGATGAACACTGAAGCTTTCTTT. Protein: CASSQEREMNTEAFF.

This clone has just one count. The chain has TRBV6-6 and TRBJ2-7, with 9 bases that match TRBD2. The ends lost 4 bases at V and 5 bases at J; junction bases unmatched: 9. This CDR3 contains 15 residues. Looked up from germline, CDR1 is MNHNY and CDR2 is SVGAGI (reference sequence). In nucleotides, the CDR3 is TGTGCCAGCAGTTCCCCGGCTAGCGGGATAGACGAGCAGTACTTC. It translates to CASSSPASGIDEQYF.

The rearrangement links TRBV5-1 to TRBJ1-1; a possible D gene is TRBD1 (5 bases). Germline V gene lookup returns CDR1 SGHRS and CDR2 YFSETQ. The V gene lost 4 bases and the J gene lost 1 base, with 11 bases spanning the gap. The CDR3 sequence is 14 residues long. The CDR3 DNA is TGCGCCAGCAGCCCAAGACAGACGAACACTGAAGCTTTCTTT. Translation: CASSPRQTNTEAFF.

The V gene is TRBV28, the J gene TRBJ1-2; D is uncertain. The length of the CDR3 is 14 residues. Trimming removed 2 bases at V and 4 bases at J, with 11 bases between. Germline lookup yields CDR1 MDHEN and CDR2 SYDVKM. This CDR3 reads CASSLIQRPYGYTF. DNA for the CDR3: TGTGCCAGCAGTTTAATACAGAGACCCTATGGCTACACCTTC.

Only one count was recorded for this clone. This chain joins TRBV25-1 and TRBJ1-3; no reliable D call. Trimming cost V 1 base and J 2 bases, with 3 bases left between them. Germline CDR1 MGHDK, CDR2 SYGVNS. The CDR3 is made up of 13 amino acids. CDR3 nucleotides: TGTGCCAGCAGTGAATCTGCTGGAAACACCATATATTTT. Protein: CASSESAGNTIYF. The whole variable domain, remainder taken from reference TRBV25-1 and TRBJ1-3, is EADIYQTPRYLVIGTGKKITLECSQTMGHDKMYWYQQDPGMELHLIHYSYGVNSTEKGDLSSESTVSRIRTEHFPLTLESARPSHTSQYLCASSESAGNTIYFGEGSWLTVV.

V is TRBV19 and J is TRBJ1-4; D not resolved. V was trimmed by 3 bases and J by 2 bases, leaving 7 bases between them. The germline gives CDR1 LNHDA, CDR2 SQIVND (reference sequence). The CDR3 sequence is 14 residues long. The CDR3 sequence: CASSIQATNEKLFF. CDR3 bases: TGTGCCAGTAGTATCCAGGCCACTAATGAAAAACTGTTTTTT.

This clone was observed a single time. The rearrangement links TRBV6-1 to TRBJ1-3, with a tentative D call TRBD1 (6 bases). The CDR3 consists of 15 residues. The V end was cut by 3 bases, the J end by 2 bases, with 11 bases between. Germline-derived CDR1 and CDR2 are MNHNS and SASEGT. Here the CDR3 reads CASSDTGRAGNTIYF. The DNA for the CDR3 is TGTGCCAGCAGTGATACAGGGAGGGCTGGAAACACCATATATTTT.

J is TRBJ2-7 and V is TRBV7-2; D is possibly TRBD2 (5 bases). This CDR3 is built from 14 residues. Trimming stripped 4 bases from V and 2 bases from J, with 12 bases between. Per germline, CDR1 SGHTA and CDR2 FQGNSA. CDR3 bases: TGTGCCAGCAGCTCGCCCCACGGGGCCTACGAGCAGTACTTC. It yields the protein CASSSPHGAYEQYF.

CDR3 region: CASSLFLAGGYNEQFF. Here the CDR3 DNA reads TGCGCCAGCAGCCTATTCTTAGCGGGGGGGTACAATGAGCAGTTCTTC. The chain couples TRBV5-1 to TRBJ2-1, with 11 bases aligning to TRBD2. Germline V gives CDR1 SGHRS, CDR2 YFSETQ. The V segment lost 4 bases and the J segment 4 bases; nucleotides outside the gene matches: 7. This CDR3 contains 16 residues.

A word on this clone: Within the sample, other DNA sequences also encode this same CDR3. The chain joins TRBV7-9 to TRBJ2-1; D may be TRBD2 (5 bases). V lost 5 bases to trimming and J lost 0 bases, with 11 bases between them. CDR1 and CDR2 (germline): SEHNR, FQNEAQ (reference sequence). CDR3 size: 15 residues. Here the CDR3 DNA reads TGTGCCAGCAGCCCCCCGGGGAGCTCCTACAATGAGCAGTTCTTC. Translating it yields CASSPPGSSYNEQFF.

The chain joins TRBV5-1 to TRBJ1-2, with D perhaps matching TRBD1 (5 bases). This CDR3 has 15 amino acids. CDR1 is SGHRS and CDR2 is YFSETQ in the germline V gene. V shed 0 bases and J shed 4 bases, with 13 bases lying between them. CDR3 region: CASSLDTGVAYGYTF. The DNA for the CDR3 is TGCGCCAGCAGCTTGGATACAGGAGTGGCCTATGGCTACACCTTC.

The chain is built from TRBV5-4 and TRBJ2-1, with 7 bases matching TRBD2. Germline V CDR1 and CDR2: SGHNT, YYREEE (reference sequence). J was trimmed by 6 bases and V by 0 bases; bases with no gene match: 6. This CDR3 contains 15 residues. The CDR3 sequence: CASSLGLAPSNEQFF. CDR3 nucleotide sequence: TGTGCCAGCAGCTTGGGACTAGCTCCGAGCAATGAGCAGTTCTTC.

J is TRBJ1-1 and V is TRBV7-9, with D maybe TRBD1 (5 bases). The V end was cut by 6 bases, the J end by 5 bases, with 22 bases between. The CDR3 totals 16 residues. Germline V gives CDR1 SEHNR, CDR2 FQNEAQ (reference sequence). In DNA, the CDR3 is TGTGCCAGCAGGGGGGGACGGATTGGGGCAAGGACTGAAGCTTTCTTT. Translation gives CASRGGRIGARTEAFF.

The rearrangement uses TRBV7-9 and TRBJ1-4; TRBD1 matches at 7 bases. V lost 3 bases, J lost 3 bases, and 7 bases stayed unmatched. Germline V CDR1 and CDR2: SEHNR, FQNEAQ (reference sequence). The CDR3 loop spans 16 amino acids. The CDR3 nucleotides read TGTGCCAGCAGCTTTTCCGGGACAGCGGCTAATGAAAAACTGTTTTTT. This translates into CASSFSGTAANEKLFF.

The rearrangement uses TRBV6-1 and TRBJ1-3, with D perhaps TRBD1 (5 bases). Trimming left V 1 base short and J 8 bases short, with 6 bases between. CDR3 length: 12 residues. Germline V gives CDR1 MNHNS, CDR2 SASEGT. The CDR3, as DNA: TGTGCCAGCAGTGAAGTAGGGGACACCATATATTTT. Residues: CASSEVGDTIYF.

This sequence joins TRBV7-2 and TRBJ2-3; 13 bases fit TRBD2. The junction had 4 bases not matched to a gene; V was cut back by 1 base and J by 3 bases. Germline values: CDR1 SGHTA, CDR2 FQGNSA. CDR3 length: 17 residues. CDR3 DNA sequence: TGTGCCAGCAGCTTAGGGACTAGCGGGAGTTTTACAGATACGCAGTATTTT. Protein product: CASSLGTSGSFTDTQYF.

This chain uses TRBV27 with TRBJ1-1, with 8 bases identical to TRBD1. The length of the CDR3 is 15 residues. After removal of 1 base from V and 2 bases from J, the junction contained 3 bases not matched to a gene. Germline-derived CDR1 and CDR2 are MNHEY and SMNVEV (reference sequence). CDR3 sequence: CASSLYRGGNTEAFF. As DNA, the CDR3 is TGTGCCAGCAGTTTATACAGGGGGGGCAACACTGAAGCTTTCTTT.

V is TRBV20-1 and J is TRBJ2-5, with 7 bases lining up with TRBD1. The J call is doubtful: the DNA matches TRBJ2-7 better. Germline CDR1 DFQATT, CDR2 SNEGSKA (reference sequence). There are 11 residues in the CDR3. The CDR3 sequence is CSAGDSYEQYF. In nucleotides, the CDR3 is TGCAGTGCTGGGGACAGCTACGAGCAGTACTTC.

The gene calls are TRBV7-8 and TRBJ2-2; D gene ambiguous. Germline V CDR1 and CDR2: SGHVS, FQNEAQ. The length of the CDR3 is 15 residues. Trimming took 1 base from V and 1 from J, leaving 7 bases between them. CDR3 amino acids: CASSLDRQNTGELFF. Written as DNA, the CDR3 is TGTGCCAGCAGCTTAGACCGACAGAACACCGGGGAGCTGTTTTTT.

This chain links TRBV5-8 with TRBJ2-7; D remains ambiguous. The CDR3 totals 13 residues. Trimming removed 7 bases at V and 2 bases at J, with 13 bases between. Germline V CDR1 and CDR2: SGHTS, YDEGEE. CDR3 DNA sequence: TGTGCCAGCCCGTTGCAGGTAACCTACGAGCAGTACTTC. Amino acids: CASPLQVTYEQYF.

This chain links TRBV18 with TRBJ2-1; 7 nucleotides align to TRBD1. This CDR3 contains 15 residues. The junction had 4 bases not matched to a gene; V was cut back by 3 bases and J by 2 bases. Germline loops: CDR1 KGHSH, CDR2 LQKENI. The CDR3 region is CASSPPTGTYNEQFF. The CDR3 DNA sequence: TGTGCCAGCTCACCTCCGACAGGGACCTACAATGAGCAGTTCTTC.

The V and J genes are TRBV19 and TRBJ1-4; the D gene is possibly TRBD1 (5 bases). The CDR3 sequence is 15 residues long. Trimming pared 1 base from V and 2 bases from J, leaving 8 bases between. Germline V gene sequence: CDR1 LNHDA, CDR2 SQIVND (reference sequence). The CDR3 sequence: CASSIGAGTNEKLFF. CDR3 coding DNA: TGTGCCAGTAGTATAGGGGCAGGGACTAATGAAAAACTGTTTTTT.

This chain joins TRBV6-5 and TRBJ1-2; D not resolved. Germline V gives CDR1 MNHEY, CDR2 SVGAGI. This CDR3 contains 13 residues. The ends were cut back, 2 bases at V and 3 bases at J, with 7 bases in the middle. CDR3 sequence reads: CASSYGQDYGYTF. Written as DNA, the CDR3 is TGTGCCAGCAGTTACGGTCAGGACTATGGCTACACCTTC.

The chain combines TRBV7-9 with TRBJ2-7, with D possibly matching TRBD2 (5 bases). The germline gives CDR1 SEHNR, CDR2 FQNEAQ (reference sequence). V shed 8 bases and J shed 3 bases, with 11 bases lying between them. This CDR3 is built from 12 residues. As DNA, the CDR3 is TGTGCCAGCCGAGGGCAGATCTACGAGCAGTACTTC. Its translation is CASRGQIYEQYF.

This clone was found once. The same CDR3 can be traced to other DNA sequences in this sample. The chain recombines TRBV27 with TRBJ2-3, with D possibly TRBD1 on 5 matching bases. Germline V gene lookup returns CDR1 MNHEY and CDR2 SMNVEV (reference sequence). Trimming cost V 5 bases and J 2 bases, with 8 bases left between them. The CDR3 extends over 13 amino acids. The CDR3 sequence is CASSQGNTDTQYF. Here the CDR3 DNA reads TGTGCCAGCAGTCAGGGAAACACAGATACGCAGTATTTT.

The V gene is TRBV14, the J gene TRBJ2-5; TRBD1 aligns across 8 bases. The CDR3 consists of 16 residues. With V trimmed by 6 bases and J by 0 bases, 9 bases remained unmatched. Germline assignment: CDR1 SGHDN and CDR2 FVKESK. CDR3 amino acids: CASRLTGEDHQETQYF. DNA of the CDR3: TGTGCCAGCAGACTGACAGGGGAGGACCACCAAGAGACCCAGTACTTC.

The chain carries TRBV19 and TRBJ2-7; 8 positions match TRBD1. There are 14 residues in the CDR3. With V trimmed by 3 bases and J by 3 bases, 4 bases remained unmatched. Germline CDR1 LNHDA, CDR2 SQIVND (reference sequence). CDR3 bases: TGTGCCAGTAGTATCGGGACAGGATACTACGAGCAGTACTTC. Encoded protein: CASSIGTGYYEQYF.